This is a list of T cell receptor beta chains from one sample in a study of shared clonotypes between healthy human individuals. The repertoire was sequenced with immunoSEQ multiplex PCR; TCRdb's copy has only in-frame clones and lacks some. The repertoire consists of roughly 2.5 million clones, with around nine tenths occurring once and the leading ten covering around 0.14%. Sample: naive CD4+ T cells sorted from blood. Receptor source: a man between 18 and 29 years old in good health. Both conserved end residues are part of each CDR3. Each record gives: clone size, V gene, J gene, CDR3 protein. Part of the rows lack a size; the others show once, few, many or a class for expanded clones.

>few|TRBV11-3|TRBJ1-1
CASSPGTPNTEAFF
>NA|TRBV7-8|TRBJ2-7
CASSLLARDEQYF
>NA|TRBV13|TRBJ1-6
CASTLRGNSPLHF
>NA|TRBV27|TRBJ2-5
CASSLLAGSGTQYF
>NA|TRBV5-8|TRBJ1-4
CASSAGRITVATNEKLFF
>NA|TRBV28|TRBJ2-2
CASRQNTGELFF
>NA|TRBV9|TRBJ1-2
CASSPIVGVFNYGYTF
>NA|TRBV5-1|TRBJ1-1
CASSLESGGRTEAFF
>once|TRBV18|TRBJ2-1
CASSPSSGGNEQFF
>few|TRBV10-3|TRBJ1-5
CAIRGVNQPQHF
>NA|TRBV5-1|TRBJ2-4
CASSFTGLQGVDIQYF
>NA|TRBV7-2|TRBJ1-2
CASSLEQGSYYGYTF
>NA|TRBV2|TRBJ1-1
CAGGQYDTEAFF
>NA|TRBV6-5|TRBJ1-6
CASRGQGDSSPLHF
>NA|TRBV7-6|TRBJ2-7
CASSRASGGAILSEQYF
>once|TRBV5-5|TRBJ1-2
CASHRGDNYGYTF
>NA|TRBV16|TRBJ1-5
CASSSQNSNQPQHF
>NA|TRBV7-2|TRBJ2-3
CASSLVNRAADTQYF
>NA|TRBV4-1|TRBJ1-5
CASSQDDRSTQPQHF
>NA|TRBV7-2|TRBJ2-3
CASSKRLVGTDTQYF
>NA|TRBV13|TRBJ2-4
CASSLEGGQGASLAKNIQYF
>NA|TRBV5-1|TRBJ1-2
CASSLGQGFRYGYTF